The text below deals with one T cell receptor (beta chain). The antigen is not known. Trimming shortened V by 5 bases and J by 2 bases, and 12 bases separated the two germline ends. From germline, CDR1 is LNHDA and CDR2 SQIVND (reference sequence). The CDR3 covers 14 residues. CD45RO-negative cells were positively selected for CCR7, leaving out terminally differentiated effector memory CD45RA+ cells. The source of the sample is a study of shared clonotypes between healthy human individuals. Study at large: Three plates were used per donor for CD4 naive, three for CD4 memory, two for CD8 naive and one for CD8 memory. Study observations and caveats: At large depth, rarefaction still showed sorted-subset sequencing to be incomplete.

Here immunoSEQ multiplex PCR was the method, and the copy in TCRdb shows in-frame clones only, minus some. The repertoire has around 1.9 million clones, just under 95% of them found once; the top ten carry about 1.6%. The sequence was collected from a man younger than 35 in good health. Some clones in this sample may be carry-over from other donors' samples. The V gene is TRBV19, the J gene TRBJ1-2; D is perhaps TRBD1 (6 bases). Sequencing was carried out using naive CD8+ T cells from PBMCs. CDR3 DNA: TGTGCCAGTAGTCCAAGCAGGGGCAACTATGGCTACACCTTC. It specifies CASSPSRGNYGYTF.